The 10 T cell receptor beta chains reported below all come from one sample, sequenced in a study of Ad26.COV2.S vaccination and SARS-CoV-2 variants. Sequenced by immunoSEQ multiplex PCR; TCRdb stores in-frame clones only, minus some. This repertoire shows about 420,000 clones, 88% found once; its top ten account for about 3.6%. Treatment: about 20 received Ad26.COV2.S at low or high dose, single or two shots; about 5 received placebo; per-sample allocation not given. After the first vaccine or placebo injection, samples were drawn on day 63. The sample in question was peripheral blood, obtained in a trial of Ad26.COV2.S vaccine versus placebo. The receptor source for this set is a person aged 18-65 years who received the Ad26.COV2.S COVID-19 vaccine or a placebo.

This clone was counted between two and nine times. The chain has TRBV27 and TRBJ1-3; D call uncertain. Germline-derived CDR1 and CDR2 are MNHEY and SMNVEV (reference sequence). This CDR3 is built from 14 residues. V dropped 3 bases and J dropped 1 base, with 7 bases sitting between them. CDR3 residues: CASSFSPSGNTIYF. The CDR3 DNA reads as TGTGCCAGCAGTTTTAGTCCATCTGGAAACACCATATATTTT.

V and J are TRBV6-5 and TRBJ1-3; tentative D call: TRBD1 (6 bases). Germline V gives CDR1 MNHEY, CDR2 SVGAGI. The length of the CDR3 is 13 residues. Trimming shortened V by 5 bases and J by 3 bases, and 8 bases separated the two germline ends. CDR3 sequence reads: CASSRTDGNTIYF. The CDR3 DNA is TGTGCCAGCAGTCGGACAGATGGAAACACCATATATTTT.

In its sample, this clone was seen once. The CDR3 sequence: CASSPAGTEHQPQHF. Here the CDR3 DNA reads TGTGCCAGCAGCCCCGCCGGGACAGAACATCAGCCCCAGCATTTT. The chain couples TRBV7-9 to TRBJ1-5; 7 bases map to TRBD1. This CDR3 spans 15 amino acids. CDR1 SEHNR and CDR2 FQNEAQ come from the germline V gene (reference sequence). After removal of 5 bases from V and 5 bases from J, the junction contained 9 bases not matched to a gene.

CDR3: CASPRGGNNEKLFF. The CDR3 DNA reads TGCGCCAGCCCGCGTGGGGGGAATAATGAAAAACTGTTTTTT. V is TRBV10-1 and J is TRBJ1-4; maybe TRBD1 (5 bases). Germline V gives CDR1 WNHNN, CDR2 SYGVQD (reference sequence). The CDR3 runs to 14 residues. The V and J ends lost 8 bases and 4 bases respectively, with 14 bases between them.

V and J are TRBV9 and TRBJ2-7; D is uncertain. Trimming left V 0 bases short and J 5 bases short, with 9 bases between. This CDR3 spans 13 amino acids. Germline values: CDR1 SGDLS, CDR2 YYNGEE. CDR3 DNA sequence: TGTGCCAGCAGCGTAGGCAACAGCAACGAGCAGTACTTC. Its protein product is CASSVGNSNEQYF.

The V and J genes are TRBV6-2 or TRBV6-3 and TRBJ1-1; 10 bases are a match to TRBD1. Losses at the gene ends were 2 bases for V and 4 bases for J; bases not matched to a gene: 7. The V gene's germline CDR1 is MNHEY and CDR2 SVGEGT. This CDR3 spans 16 amino acids. The CDR3 reads CASSYAGQGSGTEAFF. The CDR3 nucleotides are TGTGCCAGCAGTTACGCGGGACAGGGGAGTGGCACTGAAGCTTTCTTT.

The V call is TRBV30, the J call TRBJ2-5; D possibly corresponds to TRBD2 (5 bases). V lost 4 bases and J lost 4, with 13 bases in between. Germline lookup yields CDR1 GTSNPN and CDR2 SVGIG (reference sequence). This CDR3 is built from 13 residues. CDR3 DNA: TGTGCCTGGACGTGGAGAGGGAGAGAGACCCAGTACTTC. This translates into CAWTWRGRETQYF.

This chain uses TRBV4-3 with TRBJ2-3, with D maybe TRBD1 (5 bases). The CDR3 has 16 amino acids. Germline lookup yields CDR1 LGHNA and CDR2 YSLEER. V shed 0 bases and J shed 4 bases, with 14 bases lying between them. The CDR3 sequence is CASSQDYRPSADTQYF. As DNA, the CDR3 is TGCGCCAGCAGCCAAGATTACAGGCCTTCCGCAGATACGCAGTATTTT.

This chain connects TRBV28 to TRBJ1-5; D is possibly TRBD1 (5 bases). CDR1 and CDR2 from the germline V gene are MDHEN and SYDVKM. V lost 7 bases to trimming and J lost 7 bases, with 23 bases between them. This CDR3 region has 16 residues. The CDR3 is CASTSFEGPMNQPQHF. The CDR3 bases are TGTGCCAGCACTTCCTTCGAGGGGCCTATGAACCAGCCCCAGCATTTT.

The chain couples TRBV20-1 to TRBJ2-1, with 10 bases lining up with TRBD2. This CDR3 is 11 amino acids long. In germline, CDR1 is DFQATT, CDR2 SNEGSKA (reference sequence). V lost 6 bases to trimming and J lost 15 bases; unmatched junction nucleotides: 8. CDR3 coding DNA: TGCAGTGCAGAGAAGGGACTAGCGACGTTCTTC. This sequence encodes CSAEKGLATFF.